One sample yielded the 18 T cell receptor beta chains listed below, sequenced in a study of cytomegalovirus exposure and HLA in healthy donors. The PCR was carried out with 60 Vbeta primers and 13 Jbeta primers. Profiling relied on immunoSEQ multiplex PCR, and the TCRdb table lists in-frame clones only, not all of them. The sample holds 250,000 to 350,000 clones, more than 80% seen once. The sample comprised PBMCs. The origin of the receptors is a man between 40 and 49 years old in good health and CMV-seropositive.

The chain links TRBV18 to TRBJ2-4; a weak D match, TRBD2 (6 bases). CDR1 and CDR2 (germline): KGHSH, LQKENI. This CDR3 is 15 amino acids long. V was pared by 2 bases and J by 0 bases, with 8 bases between. CDR3 in amino acids: CASSPAGLAKNIQYF. The CDR3 DNA sequence: TGTGCCAGCTCACCAGCGGGGCTAGCCAAAAACATTCAGTACTTC.

The rearrangement uses TRBV15 and TRBJ1-1; D perhaps matches TRBD1 (6 bases). Germline V CDR1 and CDR2: LNHNV, YYDKDF (reference sequence). CDR3 length: 16 amino acids. Trimming removed 0 bases at V and 1 base at J, with 12 bases between. The CDR3 DNA reads as TGTGCCACCAGCAGAGACGACCAGGGGTGGAACACTGAAGCTTTCTTT. This codes for CATSRDDQGWNTEAFF.

The chain combines TRBV28 with TRBJ1-1; D is undetermined. The CDR3 loop spans 15 amino acids. Trimming took off 6 bases at V and 3 bases at J, with 17 bases between the two ends. In germline, CDR1 is MDHEN, CDR2 SYDVKM. The CDR3 is CASSLARYSDTEAFF. The CDR3 DNA is TGTGCCAGCAGCCTAGCGAGGTATTCGGACACTGAAGCTTTCTTT.

The count of this clone is one. The rearrangement links TRBV27 to TRBJ2-7; 11 positions match TRBD2. The CDR3 totals 15 residues. Germline CDR1 and CDR2: MNHEY and SMNVEV (reference sequence). J was trimmed by 4 bases and V by 8 bases; bases with no gene match: 10. CDR3 bases: TGTGCCAGCGGGGACTCGGGACTAGCGGTTTACGAGCAGTACTTC. Translation: CASGDSGLAVYEQYF.

V and J are TRBV15 and TRBJ1-5; TRBD1 agrees at 8 bases. V lost 2 bases, J lost 6 bases, and 6 bases stayed unmatched. CDR3 length: 15 residues. Germline V gene sequence: CDR1 LNHNV, CDR2 YYDKDF (reference sequence). The CDR3 region has the DNA TGTGCCACCAGCAGACCTGACAGGGGAGGTCAGCCCCAGCATTTT. Translation gives CATSRPDRGGQPQHF.

The V and J genes are TRBV28 and TRBJ2-7, with TRBD1 matching 9 bases. The CDR3 loop spans 13 amino acids. In germline, CDR1 is MDHEN, CDR2 SYDVKM. The junction had 10 bases not matched to a gene; V was cut back by 11 bases and J by 5 bases. The chain's CDR3 is CAGGGDREDEQYF. CDR3 nucleotide sequence: TGTGCCGGTGGGGGGGACAGGGAGGACGAGCAGTACTTC.

CDR3 bases: TGTGCCTGGAGTGCGCTCTCCGGGACAGGGCAAGAGACCCAGTACTTC. Protein product: CAWSALSGTGQETQYF. The genes are TRBV30 and TRBJ2-5; 9 nucleotides agree with TRBD1. Per the germline V gene, CDR1 is GTSNPN and CDR2 is SVGIG (reference sequence). V dropped 1 base and J dropped 2; count of bases not matched to a gene: 8. This CDR3 spans 16 amino acids.

This clone was picked up one time. The gene calls are TRBV2 and TRBJ2-5; 9 nucleotides line up with TRBD2. The J call may be wrong; the DNA end is better matched by TRBJ2-7. This CDR3 comprises 15 residues. The germline V gene encodes CDR1 SNHLY and CDR2 FYNNEI. The CDR3 region is CASSERVAGDYEQYF. The DNA of the CDR3 is TGTGCCAGCAGTGAGCGGGTAGCGGGAGACTACGAGCAGTACTTC.

This clone was seen only a few times. The gene calls are TRBV7-9 and TRBJ1-1; D remains ambiguous. The CDR3 is made up of 16 amino acids. Germline V lookup: CDR1 SEHNR, CDR2 FQNEAQ (reference sequence). Trimming pared 5 bases from V and 2 bases from J, leaving 18 bases between. The CDR3 nucleotides are TGTGCCAGCAGCGTCCGGGGAAAAGGGAGAAACACTGAAGCTTTCTTT. This sequence encodes CASSVRGKGRNTEAFF. Full variable domain (outside the CDR3, taken from reference TRBV7-9 and TRBJ1-1): DTGVSQNPRHKITKRGQNVTFRCDPISEHNRLYWYRQTLGQGPEFLTYFQNEAQLEKSRLLSDRFSAERPKGSFSTLEIQRTEQGDSAMYLCASSVRGKGRNTEAFFGQGTRLTVV.

J is TRBJ1-2 and V is TRBV5-1; TRBD1 matches at 10 bases. The CDR3 contains 15 residues. Germline assignment: CDR1 SGHRS and CDR2 YFSETQ. The V gene end was trimmed by 4 bases and the J gene end by 0 bases; junction bases not matched to a gene: 3. The CDR3: CASSAGTGANYGYTF. The CDR3 DNA reads TGCGCCAGCAGCGCAGGGACAGGGGCTAACTATGGCTACACCTTC.

This clone was observed a single time. The V call is TRBV4-1, the J call TRBJ2-7; TRBD2 matches at 9 bases. Germline V gene sequence: CDR1 MGHRA, CDR2 YSYEKL. The CDR3 has 15 residues. The ends lost 2 bases at V and 6 bases at J; junction bases unmatched: 8. This CDR3 reads CASSQRAGGFGEQYF. Here the CDR3 DNA reads TGCGCCAGCAGCCAAAGGGCGGGGGGGTTTGGCGAGCAGTACTTC.

This clone was seen just once. The CDR3 is CASSFQQGVNTEAFF. The CDR3 DNA reads TGTGCCAGCAGCTTCCAACAGGGGGTGAACACTGAAGCTTTCTTT. The chain employs TRBV11-2 and TRBJ1-1; 8 nucleotides align to TRBD1. This CDR3 spans 15 amino acids. The germline V gene has CDR1 SGHAT and CDR2 FQNNGV. Unmatched junction bases numbered 3, after V lost 3 bases and J lost 0 bases.

The table lists this clone with a few counts. J is TRBJ2-5 and V is TRBV5-1, with 13 bases identical to TRBD2. This CDR3 has 16 amino acids. V gave up 4 bases and J gave up 3 bases; unmatched junction bases: 6. Looked up from germline, CDR1 is SGHRS and CDR2 is YFSETQ. This chain's CDR3 is CASSPGTSGTKETQYF. CDR3 in DNA: TGCGCCAGCAGCCCGGGGACTAGCGGGACCAAAGAGACCCAGTACTTC.

The chain uses TRBV2 and TRBJ2-7, with 12 bases aligning to TRBD2. V lost 5 bases, J lost 2 bases, and 10 bases stayed unmatched. Germline assignment: CDR1 SNHLY and CDR2 FYNNEI. This CDR3 region has 17 residues. CDR3 sequence (DNA): TGTGCCAGCAGTCACCCCCGGACTAGCGGGGTACCCTACGAGCAGTACTTC. It specifies CASSHPRTSGVPYEQYF.

The chain combines TRBV25-1 with TRBJ1-4; tentatively, D is TRBD1 (6 bases). The CDR3 length is 17 residues. The germline V and J ends were trimmed by 3 bases and 8 bases, with 22 bases remaining between them. Germline V gene lookup returns CDR1 MGHDK and CDR2 SYGVNS. The DNA for the CDR3 is TGTGCCAGCAGTGATTCAGGGGCAAGGGATTCGGGGGAAAAACTGTTTTTT. Translating it yields CASSDSGARDSGEKLFF.

The CDR3 DNA is TGCAGCGTTGAAAACCAGGGCCTGAACACTGAAGCTTTCTTT. Translated: CSVENQGLNTEAFF. V usage is TRBV29-1 and J usage is TRBJ1-1; perhaps TRBD1 as D (5 bases). V lost 2 bases to trimming and J lost 0 bases, with 10 bases between them. The CDR3 is 14 residues long. Germline V gives CDR1 SQVTM, CDR2 ANQGSEA.

The sample holds a few counts of this clone. The chain combines TRBV6-6 with TRBJ2-3; TRBD1 aligns across 8 bases. The V segment lost 6 bases and the J segment 4 bases; nucleotides outside the gene matches: 9. From germline, CDR1 is MNHNY and CDR2 SVGAGI (reference sequence). This CDR3 is built from 15 residues. The CDR3 nucleotides are TGTGCCAGCAGACGGACAGGGACGGGGGCAGATACGCAGTATTTT. It codes for CASRRTGTGADTQYF.

This chain connects TRBV10-3 to TRBJ1-5, with a tentative D call TRBD1 (5 bases). V was cut by 6 bases and J by 11 bases, with 20 bases left in between. Per germline, CDR1 ENHRY and CDR2 SYGVKD. The CDR3 contains 14 residues. The CDR3 is CAISFDSLGEAQHF. The CDR3 DNA follows: TGTGCCATCAGCTTCGACTCTTTGGGGGAGGCCCAGCATTTT.